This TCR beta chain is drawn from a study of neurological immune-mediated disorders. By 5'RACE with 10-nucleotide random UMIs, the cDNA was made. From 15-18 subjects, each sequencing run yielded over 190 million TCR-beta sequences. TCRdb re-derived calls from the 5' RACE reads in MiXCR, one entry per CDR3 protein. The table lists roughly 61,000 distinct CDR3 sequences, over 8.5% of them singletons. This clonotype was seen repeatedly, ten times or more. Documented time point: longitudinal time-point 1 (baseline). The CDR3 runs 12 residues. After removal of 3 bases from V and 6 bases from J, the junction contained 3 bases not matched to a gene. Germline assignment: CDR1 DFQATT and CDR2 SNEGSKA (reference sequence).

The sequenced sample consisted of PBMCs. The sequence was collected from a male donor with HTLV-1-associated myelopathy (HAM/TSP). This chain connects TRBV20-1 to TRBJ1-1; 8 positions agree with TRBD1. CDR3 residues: CSASEQGAEAFF. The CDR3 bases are TGCAGTGCTAGCGAACAGGGGGCTGAAGCTTTCTTT.